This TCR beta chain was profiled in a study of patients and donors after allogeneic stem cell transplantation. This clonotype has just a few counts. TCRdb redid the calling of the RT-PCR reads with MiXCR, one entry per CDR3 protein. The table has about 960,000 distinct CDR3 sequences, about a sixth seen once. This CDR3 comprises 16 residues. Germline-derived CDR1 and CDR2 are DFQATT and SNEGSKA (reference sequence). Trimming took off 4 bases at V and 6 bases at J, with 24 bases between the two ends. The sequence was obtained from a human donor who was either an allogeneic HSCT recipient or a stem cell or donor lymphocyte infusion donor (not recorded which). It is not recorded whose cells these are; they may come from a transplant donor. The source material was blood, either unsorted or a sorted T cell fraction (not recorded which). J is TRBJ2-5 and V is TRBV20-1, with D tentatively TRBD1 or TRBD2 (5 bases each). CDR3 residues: CSANTAGTPGLQTQYF. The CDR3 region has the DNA TGCAGTGCTAATACCGCCGGGACCCCCGGGTTGCAGACCCAGTACTTC.